The clone carrying this T cell receptor (beta chain) showed up just a few times. Its antigen is not known. This sample was taken from a study of T cell repertoires in cytomegalovirus infection. Germline-derived CDR1 and CDR2 are LNHNV and YYDKDF (reference sequence). With V trimmed by 0 bases and J by 4 bases, 8 bases remained unmatched. The CDR3 spans 17 residues. TCRdb passed the reads through MiXCR, listing each CDR3 protein once. In the table there are 200,000 or so distinct CDR3 sequences, approximately 19% of which are singletons. Study-level points and caveats: Adding up the frequency of public TCR beta families identified people who carried CMV plus the relevant HLA.

This TCR came from a human donor in good health (CMV status not recorded). Some clones in this sample may be carry-over from other donors' samples. Sample: PBMCs. The chain carries TRBV15 and TRBJ2-1; TRBD2 agrees at 8 bases. The CDR3 is CATSRDYGAGGYNEQFF. DNA for the CDR3: TGTGCCACCAGCAGAGATTACGGGGCGGGAGGATACAATGAGCAGTTCTTC.